This passage covers 9 T cell receptor beta chains from one sample sequenced in a study of T cell responses to AZD1222 COVID-19 vaccine (dated by TCRdb to 2020 to 2022). Interpreted using the paper, the time point label stands for: baseline before first vaccination. The sample's treatment or condition label is to be understood as: meningococcal conjugate vaccine given as trial control. The library was built by means of the immunoSEQ multiplex PCR assay. Not all clones reach the TCRdb copy of this immuneACCESS table, which keeps in-frame sequences only. Checked studies attribute under half of the gap to unresolved V genes and leave the rest unexplained. The sample table records roughly 120,000 clones; 88% of these occur just once. Roughly 13% of the sample belongs to the ten largest clones. Material: peripheral blood, obtained on day 0 of MenACWY control vaccination. The receptor source for this set is an adult in good health.

The rearrangement joins TRBV18 to TRBJ2-1; 15 nucleotides align to TRBD2. The CDR3 runs 17 residues. With 3 bases clipped from V and 8 bases from J, the junction kept 8 bases outside the gene matches. From germline, CDR1 is KGHSH and CDR2 LQKENI. CDR3 region: CASSPGLAGGLSDEQFF. CDR3 nucleotides: TGTGCCAGCTCACCGGGACTAGCGGGGGGTTTATCCGATGAGCAGTTCTTC.

In its sample, this clone was seen a few times. The rearrangement links TRBV6-2 or TRBV6-3 to TRBJ1-5; D gene uncertain. V was clipped by 6 bases and J by 0 bases, with 9 bases between them. Germline CDR1 is MNHEY and CDR2 is SVGEGT. The CDR3 is 14 residues long. CDR3 protein: CASSATLSNQPQHF. DNA of the CDR3: TGTGCCAGCAGCGCTACCCTTAGCAATCAGCCCCAGCATTTT.

The genes are TRBV28 and TRBJ2-1, with 13 positions matching TRBD2. The ends lost 8 bases at V and 6 bases at J; junction bases unmatched: 7. The CDR3 is made up of 15 amino acids. Per the germline V gene, CDR1 is MDHEN and CDR2 is SYDVKM. CDR3 coding DNA: TGTGCCAGCTCTACGGGGACTAGCGGGGCCAATGAGCAGTTCTTC. Translated: CASSTGTSGANEQFF.

This clone is a singleton in its sample. As DNA, the CDR3 is TGTGCCTGGAGTGTAGGGGCCTCGTGGCCAAGTGGTGACGAGCAGTACTTC. Protein sequence: CAWSVGASWPSGDEQYF. J is TRBJ2-7 and V is TRBV30, with D possibly being TRBD1 (5 bases). Trimming took 0 bases from V and 5 from J, leaving 23 bases between them. This CDR3 has 17 residues. Germline V gene data show CDR1 as GTSNPN and CDR2 as SVGIG (reference sequence).

The chain recombines TRBV7-2 with TRBJ1-6, with D unresolved. The CDR3 covers 16 residues. From germline, CDR1 is SGHTA and CDR2 FQGNSA. Trimming pared 5 bases from V and 0 bases from J, leaving 11 bases between. CDR3 DNA sequence: TGTGCCAGCAGCCCCAGTCCCGGCTCCTATAATTCACCCCTCCACTTT. Its translation is CASSPSPGSYNSPLHF.

The V call is TRBV19, the J call TRBJ2-2; D is uncertain. The CDR3 is made up of 13 amino acids. The V end lost 4 bases, the J end lost 2 bases, and 5 bases lay between the germline ends. CDR1 is LNHDA, CDR2 SQIVND, per germline (reference sequence). The CDR3, as DNA: TGTGCCAGTAGTAACCCAAACACCGGGGAGCTGTTTTTT. Protein product: CASSNPNTGELFF.

The gene calls are TRBV7-9 and TRBJ2-7; 8 nucleotides match TRBD2. J lost 2 bases, V lost 8 bases, and 8 bases had no gene match. The germline CDR1 and CDR2 sequences are SEHNR and FQNEAQ (reference sequence). The CDR3 runs 14 residues. The CDR3: CASLKTSATYEQYF. Written as DNA, the CDR3 is TGTGCCAGCTTGAAGACTAGCGCAACCTACGAGCAGTACTTC.

The V call is TRBV7-2, the J call TRBJ1-1; the match to TRBD1 covers 12 bases. CDR3 length: 14 amino acids. Trimming removed 5 bases from V and 8 bases from J; junction bases left unmatched: 6. CDR1 is SGHTA, CDR2 FQGNSA, per germline. CDR3 protein: CASSLAGTGGEAFF. As DNA, the CDR3 is TGTGCCAGCAGCCTCGCCGGGACAGGGGGCGAAGCTTTCTTT.

V usage is TRBV5-1 and J usage is TRBJ1-5, with a possible D match to TRBD1 (6 bases). CDR1 and CDR2 (germline): SGHRS, YFSETQ. CDR3 size: 14 residues. The V end lost 4 bases, the J end lost 0 bases, and 8 bases lay between the germline ends. CDR3 DNA: TGCGCCAGCAGCAGGGGGGATAGCAATCAGCCCCAGCATTTT. It encodes CASSRGDSNQPQHF.